The entry below gives a single T cell receptor (beta chain) sequence along with its context. Enrolment of Seattle patients took place during active infection, and they were followed longitudinally. In the authors' methods: Quantification of nucleated cells was approximated via reference gene primer amplification. TCRdb's table, derived via immunoSEQ multiplex PCR, lists solely in-frame clones and lacks some. Clone size and V and J calls were adopted from that table, with D and trimming inferred from the DNA. The table includes about 240,000 clones, roughly 80% detected once. CDR1 and CDR2 (germline): MRHNA, SNTAGT. J was trimmed by 3 bases and V by 5 bases; bases with no gene match: 3. The CDR3 consists of 13 residues. This specimen belongs to a study of blood T cell repertoires in COVID-19. Across the whole study: Spain, Italy and the United States supplied samples that represented acute and convalescent COVID-19. T cells, B-cell-depleted T cells, or PBMCs provided the cDNA or gDNA that served as material.

The origin of this receptor is an elderly woman with COVID-19, enrolled during active disease. J is TRBJ1-1 and V is TRBV6-4; 7 nucleotides match TRBD1. Sequencing was carried out using peripheral blood. The CDR3 DNA sequence: TGTGCCAGCAGTCTCAGGGGGGACACTGAAGCTTTCTTT. The encoded protein is CASSLRGDTEAFF.